Below, 2 T cell receptor beta chains from the same sample are listed, as sequenced in a study of cytomegalovirus exposure and HLA in healthy donors. Vbeta (60) and Jbeta (13) primers were used in the PCR. Libraries were prepared by immunoSEQ multiplex PCR; TCRdb keeps only in-frame clonotypes and omits some of them. Recorded for this sample: 60,000 or so clones. The material sequenced was PBMCs. These receptors originate from a man aged 45 to 65 in good health and CMV-seropositive.

The chain employs TRBV9 and TRBJ1-1, with D possibly TRBD1 on 6 matching bases. The germline CDR1 and CDR2 sequences are SGDLS and YYNGEE. V was cut by 0 bases and J by 3 bases, with 21 bases left in between. The CDR3 is made up of 18 amino acids. CDR3 amino acids: CASSVEGVGTPLDTEAFF. The CDR3 DNA is TGTGCCAGCAGCGTAGAGGGGGTTGGGACACCCTTGGACACTGAAGCTTTCTTT.

DNA of the CDR3: TGCAGCGGGGGAGGGTACAGGGGGCAGGACTATGGCTACACCTTC. Translation gives CSGGGYRGQDYGYTF. This chain uses TRBV29-1 with TRBJ1-2; 9 bases agree with TRBD1. Per germline, CDR1 SQVTM and CDR2 ANQGSEA. J gave up 3 bases and V 7 bases, and 12 bases lay outside the gene matches. CDR3 length equals 15 residues.